The rows below give T cell receptor beta chains drawn from one sample of a study of siplizumab effects on memory and regulatory T cells. Only in-frame clones appear in the TCRdb table, and some are missing; sequencing was by immunoSEQ multiplex PCR. The repertoire holds about 100,000 clones, with 91% as singletons. Material for sequencing was CD4+ T cells sorted from blood. Every receptor here comes from a human donor in good health. Some clones in this sample may be carry-over from other donors' samples. Each CDR3 is given with its conserved first and last residue. The order of the fields is CDR3 DNA, CDR3 protein, clone size, D gene, J gene, V gene. D genes are given only for firm matches. Clone size is stated in some rows and not others, as once, few, many or a class when expanded.

DNA: TGTGCCATCAGTTACGGGACAGGGGAAGAGACCCAGTACTTC
CDR3: CAISYGTGEETQYF
size: once
D: TRBD1
J: TRBJ2-5
V: TRBV10-3

DNA: TGTGCCAGCAGCAGACAGGGAAGCAATGAGCAGTTCTTC
CDR3: CASSRQGSNEQFF
size: -
D: TRBD1
J: TRBJ2-1
V: TRBV6-1

DNA: TGCAGTGCCAGCGAAGAGACCCAGTACTTC
CDR3: CSASEETQYF
size: once
D: -
J: TRBJ2-5
V: TRBV20-1

DNA: TGCAGCGTCATCTCAGGTGGCTATGGCTACACCTTC
CDR3: CSVISGGYGYTF
size: -
D: -
J: TRBJ1-2
V: TRBV29-1

DNA: TGTGCCAGCAGCGACTACTATGGCTACACCTTC
CDR3: CASSDYYGYTF
size: -
D: -
J: TRBJ1-2
V: TRBV28

DNA: TGTGCCAGCAGCTCGACACGAGCCCAGTACTTC
CDR3: CASSSTRAQYF
size: -
D: -
J: TRBJ2-5
V: TRBV7-2

DNA: TGTGCCAGCAGCTTTGTACAGGGACATGGCTACACCTTC
CDR3: CASSFVQGHGYTF
size: -
D: -
J: TRBJ1-2
V: TRBV5-6

DNA: TGTGCCAGCAACAAGCTCACCGGGGAGCTGTTTTTT
CDR3: CASNKLTGELFF
size: -
D: -
J: TRBJ2-2
V: TRBV28

DNA: TGTGCCAGCAGCGCGAAAGGGTCGAACACTGAAGCTTTCTTT
CDR3: CASSAKGSNTEAFF
size: -
D: -
J: TRBJ1-1
V: TRBV7-9

DNA: TGTGCCAGCAGCCCACTAGCGGGGGGTGAGACCCAGTACTTC
CDR3: CASSPLAGGETQYF
size: -
D: TRBD2
J: TRBJ2-5
V: TRBV6-5

DNA: TGCGCCAGCAGGGCGGGGCCTAGCGGGCACTCTACCGTCACCGGGGAGCTGTTTTTT
CDR3: CASRAGPSGHSTVTGELFF
size: -
D: TRBD2
J: TRBJ2-2
V: TRBV10-2

DNA: TGTGCCAGTAGTGCCAGACAGGGGAATCAGCCCCAGCATTTT
CDR3: CASSARQGNQPQHF
size: -
D: TRBD1
J: TRBJ1-5
V: TRBV19

DNA: TGTGCCAGCAGACCTCCCGGGACACGAAAGTACCCCGAGCAGTACTTC
CDR3: CASRPPGTRKYPEQYF
size: -
D: -
J: TRBJ2-7
V: TRBV6-6